This T cell receptor beta chain was retrieved from a study of somatic mutations in cytotoxic T cells in rheumatoid arthritis. A word on this clone: The target antigen is unknown.

Study observations and caveats: With advancing age, CD8+ clonality climbed in rheumatoid arthritis patients but did not rise in healthy controls. The largest CD8+ clone made up over 20% of CD8+ cells in about an eighth of the 65 patients.

Germline CDR1 WSHSY, CDR2 SAAADI. The CDR3 consists of 17 residues. Trimming removed 2 bases from V and 0 bases from J, with 11 bases in between. The method was immunoSEQ multiplex PCR; TCRdb's version includes in-frame clones alone and lacks a portion of them. The sample gives 15,000 to 20,000 clones, more than 65% of which show up once; under 12% is in the top ten. Sequencing was done on a sample of CD8+ T cells sorted from blood. The chain couples TRBV10-2 to TRBJ2-6; D is unclear. The sequence derives from a woman in her forties or fifties in good health. The CDR3: CASSEGSSNSGANVLTF. For the CDR3, the DNA is TGCGCCAGCAGTGAGGGTAGCTCAAACTCTGGGGCCAACGTCCTGACTTTC.